The 10 T cell receptor beta chains below all came from one sample that was sequenced in a study of cytotoxic CD8 clonotypes in ibrutinib-treated CLL. Clones were read by immunoSEQ multiplex PCR, and TCRdb kept only the in-frame ones, dropping some. Here the sample spans roughly 54,000 clones, 57% being singletons. Source: PBMCs, taken after 24 months of ibrutinib treatment. The origin of the receptors is a human donor with chronic lymphocytic leukemia.

The gene calls are TRBV6-1 and TRBJ1-6; D is perhaps TRBD1 (5 bases). The germline V and J ends were trimmed by 2 bases and 3 bases, with 17 bases remaining between them. Germline values: CDR1 MNHNS, CDR2 SASEGT. The CDR3 covers 18 residues. The CDR3 loop reads CASSEIPPTGGYNSPLHF. Written as DNA, the CDR3 is TGTGCCAGCAGTGAAATCCCTCCGACCGGGGGCTATAATTCACCCCTCCACTTT.

The CDR3 DNA is TGTGCCAGCAGCGAAAAACCGGGACTAGCGGGGTACAATGAGCAGTTCTTC. Translation: CASSEKPGLAGYNEQFF. V is TRBV14 and J is TRBJ2-1; 13 nucleotides match TRBD2. Germline V lookup: CDR1 SGHDN, CDR2 FVKESK. The CDR3 sequence is 17 residues long. J was trimmed by 4 bases and V by 5 bases; bases with no gene match: 8.

This clone came up a few times. The chain recombines TRBV19 with TRBJ1-6, with a tentative D call TRBD1 (5 bases). The germline V and J ends were trimmed by 4 bases and 7 bases, with 20 bases remaining between them. This CDR3 has 17 amino acids. CDR1 is LNHDA, CDR2 SQIVND, per germline (reference sequence). The CDR3 DNA follows: TGTGCCAGTAGTAACCCCGGGACGGAGTCGTGGAATTCACCCCTCCACTTT. Its translation is CASSNPGTESWNSPLHF.

This chain connects TRBV29-1 to TRBJ1-2, with a tentative D call TRBD1 (5 bases). CDR1 is SQVTM and CDR2 is ANQGSEA in the germline V gene. This CDR3 is 12 amino acids long. V lost 7 bases, J lost 7 bases, and 16 bases lay in between. This CDR3 is CSGWGGERGYTF. Here the CDR3 DNA reads TGCAGCGGCTGGGGCGGTGAGCGTGGCTACACCTTC.

The chain uses TRBV10-1 and TRBJ2-7; no firm D call. The germline V and J ends were trimmed by 5 bases and 4 bases, with 15 bases remaining between them. Germline CDR1 and CDR2: WNHNN and SYGVQD (reference sequence). This CDR3 region has 14 residues. This chain's CDR3 is CASSPSRTEYEQYF. For the CDR3, the DNA is TGCGCCAGCAGTCCTTCCCGGACGGAGTACGAGCAGTACTTC.

The chain carries TRBV2 and TRBJ2-7; D is unresolved. There are 16 residues in the CDR3. Germline V gene data show CDR1 as SNHLY and CDR2 as FYNNEI. Trimming took off 6 bases at V and 7 bases at J, with 25 bases between the two ends. CDR3 sequence: CASRASTGLRIREQYF. The CDR3 bases are TGTGCCAGCAGAGCTTCAACCGGGCTCCGGATTCGGGAGCAGTACTTC.

The rearrangement uses TRBV19 and TRBJ2-2; TRBD2 matches at 12 bases. Per the germline V gene, CDR1 is LNHDA and CDR2 is SQIVND (reference sequence). The J segment lost 3 bases and the V segment lost 6 bases, leaving 5 bases of the junction unmatched. This CDR3 has 16 amino acids. CDR3 sequence: CASRGRTSGDTGELFF. In DNA, the CDR3 is TGTGCCAGTAGGGGCCGGACTAGCGGGGACACCGGGGAGCTGTTTTTT.

This chain uses TRBV2 with TRBJ1-1; 7 positions match TRBD1. The CDR3 sequence is 13 residues long. Trimming removed 5 bases from V and 4 bases from J; junction bases left unmatched: 4. Per the germline V gene, CDR1 is SNHLY and CDR2 is FYNNEI. CDR3 DNA: TGTGCCAGCAGTTTACAGGGGACCACTGAAGCTTTCTTT. This codes for CASSLQGTTEAFF.

The chain employs TRBV9 and TRBJ2-7; D perhaps matches TRBD2 (5 bases). The germline CDR1 and CDR2 sequences are SGDLS and YYNGEE. The CDR3 is 17 amino acids. V was pared by 3 bases and J by 1 base, with 20 bases between. The CDR3 sequence is CASSASDGLGSSYEQYF. DNA for the CDR3: TGTGCCAGCAGCGCCTCGGACGGACTGGGATCTTCCTACGAGCAGTACTTC. The full variable domain, completed using reference TRBV9 and TRBJ2-7, is DSGVTQTPKHLITATGQRVTLRCSPRSGDLSVYWYQQSLDQGLQFLIQYYNGEERAKGNILERFSAQQFPDLHSELNLSSLELGDSALYFCASSASDGLGSSYEQYFGPGTRLTVT.

This clone was seen a single time. This sequence joins TRBV6-6 and TRBJ1-6, with 7 nucleotides matching TRBD1. The CDR3 has 13 amino acids. Germline values: CDR1 MNHNY, CDR2 SVGAGI (reference sequence). Trimming removed 5 bases from V and 9 bases from J; junction bases left unmatched: 4. This CDR3 reads CASSTGTASPLHF. The CDR3 nucleotides read TGTGCCAGCAGTACCGGGACAGCTTCACCCCTCCACTTT.